These T cell receptor beta chains were read from a single sample in a study of cytotoxic CD8 clonotypes in ibrutinib-treated CLL. The repertoire was sequenced with immunoSEQ multiplex PCR; TCRdb's copy has only in-frame clones and lacks some. The table includes approximately 150,000 clones, approximately 80% detected once. Source: PBMCs, taken after 12 months of ibrutinib treatment. These receptors originate from a human donor with chronic lymphocytic leukemia. The CDR3 runs from the conserved cysteine through the conserved F or W. A clone size is listed for some rows: how often the clone was seen (once, few, many), or a class if it is expanded.

>.|TRBJ1-3|TRBV14
CASSLVGQGNTIYF
>.|TRBJ2-2|TRBV18
CASSPGTGAGELFF
>.|TRBJ1-5|TRBV15
CATSRDHNQPQHF
>.|TRBJ1-5|TRBV6-5
CASSYTSNQPQHF
>.|TRBJ2-3|TRBV19
CASSPRDSNTDTQYF
>.|TRBJ2-3|TRBV28
CASSPSTDTQYF
>.|TRBJ2-1|TRBV7-3
CASSPGSEQFF
>.|TRBJ2-7|TRBV9
CASSVDLGLYEQYF
>many|TRBJ1-3|TRBV2
CASSEDLSGNTIYF
>few|TRBJ1-1|TRBV18
CASSYVTVTEAFF
>.|TRBJ2-6|TRBV25-1
CAGSDMGTGANVLTF
>once|TRBJ1-3|TRBV6-5
CASSSTFTGNTIYF
>few|TRBJ1-2|TRBV6-4
CASSDSSQGATSYGYTF
>.|TRBJ2-7|TRBV7-8
CASSLLLERYEQYF
>.|TRBJ1-2|TRBV7-9
CASSPGSDYGYTF
>.|TRBJ2-3|TRBV20-1
CSASTDTQYF
>.|TRBJ2-7|TRBV7-2
CASSLGQGNHEQYF
>.|TRBJ1-2|TRBV6-1
CASKFDRGRCTF
>few|TRBJ2-1|TRBV18
CASSPQSSGREQFF
>.|TRBJ1-1|TRBV6-5
CASGWDRTNTEAFF
>.|TRBJ2-7|TRBV30
CAWSGIYEQYF
>.|TRBJ2-7|TRBV5-3
CARRWGTVAYEQYF